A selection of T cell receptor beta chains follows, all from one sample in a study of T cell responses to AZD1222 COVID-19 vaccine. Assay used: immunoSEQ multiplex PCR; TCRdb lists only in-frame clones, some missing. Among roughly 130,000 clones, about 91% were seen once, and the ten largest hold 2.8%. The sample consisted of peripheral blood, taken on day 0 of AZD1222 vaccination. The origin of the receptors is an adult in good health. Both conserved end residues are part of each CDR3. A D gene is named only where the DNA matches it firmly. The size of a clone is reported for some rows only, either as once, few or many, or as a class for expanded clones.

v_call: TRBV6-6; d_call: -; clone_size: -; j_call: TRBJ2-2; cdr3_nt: TGTGCCAGCAGTAGACTCCGGGGGTGGGGCGGGGAGCTGTTTTTT; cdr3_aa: CASSRLRGWGGELFF
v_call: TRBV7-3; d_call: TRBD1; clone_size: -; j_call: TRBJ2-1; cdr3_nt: TGTGCCAGCAGCTACGACAGGGATAATGAGCAGTTCTTC; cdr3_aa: CASSYDRDNEQFF
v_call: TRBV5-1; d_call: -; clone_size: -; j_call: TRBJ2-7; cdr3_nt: TGCGCCAGCAGCCTCGGGACGGACTCCTACGAGCAGTACTTC; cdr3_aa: CASSLGTDSYEQYF
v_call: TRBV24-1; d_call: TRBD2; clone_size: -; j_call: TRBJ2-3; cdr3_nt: TGTGCCACCAGTGATGCTAGCGGGAGGGGCGCAGATACGCAGTATTTT; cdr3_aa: CATSDASGRGADTQYF
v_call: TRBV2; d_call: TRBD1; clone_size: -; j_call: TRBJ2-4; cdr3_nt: TGTGCCAGCAGTGGACAGGGGGCGGAAAGCATTCAGTACTTC; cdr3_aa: CASSGQGAESIQYF
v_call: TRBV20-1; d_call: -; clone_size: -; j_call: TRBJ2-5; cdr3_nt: TGCAGTGCTTCGTACGGAGAGACCCAGTACTTC; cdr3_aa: CSASYGETQYF
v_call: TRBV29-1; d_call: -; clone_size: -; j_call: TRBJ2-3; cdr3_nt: TGCAGCGTTGATACAGGCAAAGATACGCAGTATTTT; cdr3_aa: CSVDTGKDTQYF
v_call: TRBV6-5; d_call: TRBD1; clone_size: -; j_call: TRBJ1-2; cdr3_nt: TGTGCCAGCAGACATACAGGGGGCGTCTATGGCTACACCTTC; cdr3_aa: CASRHTGGVYGYTF
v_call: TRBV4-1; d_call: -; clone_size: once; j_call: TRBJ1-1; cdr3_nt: TGCGCCAGCAGCCAAGGTCGGGCCGGGAACACTGAAGCTTTCTTT; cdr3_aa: CASSQGRAGNTEAFF
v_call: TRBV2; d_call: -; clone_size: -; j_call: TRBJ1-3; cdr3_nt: TGTGCCAGGGGAGGGTCCAGCTCTGGAAACACCATATATTTT; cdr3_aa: CARGGSSSGNTIYF
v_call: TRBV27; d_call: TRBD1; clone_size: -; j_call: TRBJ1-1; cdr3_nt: TGTGCCACCCAAGACAGGGTTCGCACTGAAGCTTTCTTT; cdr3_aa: CATQDRVRTEAFF
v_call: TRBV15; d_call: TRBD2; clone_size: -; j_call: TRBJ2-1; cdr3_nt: TGTGCCACCAGCAGAGATGGCGGGAGTGCCTACAATGAGCAGTTCTTC; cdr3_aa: CATSRDGGSAYNEQFF
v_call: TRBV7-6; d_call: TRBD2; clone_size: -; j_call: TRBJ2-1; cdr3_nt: TGTGCCAGCAGCAGACAGGGGCGACTAGCGGGAGGGTCCGACAATGAGCAGTTCTTC; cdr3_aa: CASSRQGRLAGGSDNEQFF
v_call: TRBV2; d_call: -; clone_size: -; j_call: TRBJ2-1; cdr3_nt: TGTGCCAGCACCCCACGAGCGGCGAAGGGCGGCAATGAGCAGTTCTTC; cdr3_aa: CASTPRAAKGGNEQFF
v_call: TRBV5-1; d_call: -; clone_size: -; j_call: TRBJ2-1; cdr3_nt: TGCGCCAGCAGGTTAGCGGCTGAGCAGTTCTTC; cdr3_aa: CASRLAAEQFF
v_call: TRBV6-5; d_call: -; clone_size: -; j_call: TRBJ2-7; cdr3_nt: TGTGCCGCTAGAGGCCCGAACTCAGGGTGGAAGCAGTACTTC; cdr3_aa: CAARGPNSGWKQYF
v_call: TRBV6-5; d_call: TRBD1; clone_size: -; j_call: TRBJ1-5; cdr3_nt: TGTGCCAGCAGTCCTGGGGGGACAGGGCATCAGCCCCAGCATTTT; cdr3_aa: CASSPGGTGHQPQHF
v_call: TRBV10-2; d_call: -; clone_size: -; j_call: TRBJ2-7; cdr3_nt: TGCGCCGGCGCTATGGACCCCTCCTACGAGCAGTACTTC; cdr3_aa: CAGAMDPSYEQYF
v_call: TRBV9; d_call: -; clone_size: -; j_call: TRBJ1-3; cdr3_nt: TGTGCCAGCAGCGTAGCAGGGACCGGCCTCTCTGGAAACACCATATATTTT; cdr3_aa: CASSVAGTGLSGNTIYF
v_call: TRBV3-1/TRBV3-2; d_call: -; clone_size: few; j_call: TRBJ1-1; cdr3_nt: TGTGCCAGCAGCCGGAAGAGACAGGAGAACACTGAAGCTTTCTTT; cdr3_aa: CASSRKRQENTEAFF
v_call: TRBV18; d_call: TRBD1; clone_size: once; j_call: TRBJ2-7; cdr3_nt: TGTGCCAGCTCCCGGACAGGGGTGTCCTACGAGCAGTACTTC; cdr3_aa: CASSRTGVSYEQYF
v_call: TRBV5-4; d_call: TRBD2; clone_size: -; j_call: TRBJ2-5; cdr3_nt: TGTGCCAGCAGCTTCCCCAGCGGGAGTCTGGAGACCCAGTACTTC; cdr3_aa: CASSFPSGSLETQYF
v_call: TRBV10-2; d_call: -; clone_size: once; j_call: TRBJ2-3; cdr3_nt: TGCGCCAGCAGGTTAGGGGGACATACGCAGTATTTT; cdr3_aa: CASRLGGHTQYF
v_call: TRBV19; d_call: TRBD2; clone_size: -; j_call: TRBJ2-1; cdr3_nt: TGTGCCAGTAGTATAGAAGCGGGAAGAGACTCCTACAATGAGCAGTTCTTC; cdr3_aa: CASSIEAGRDSYNEQFF
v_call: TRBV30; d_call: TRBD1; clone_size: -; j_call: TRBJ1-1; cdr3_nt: TGTGCCTGGATTCCCGGGACAGCTGAAGCTTTCTTT; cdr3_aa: CAWIPGTAEAFF
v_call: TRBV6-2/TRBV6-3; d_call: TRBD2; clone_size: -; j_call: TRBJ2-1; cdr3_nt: TGTGCCAGCAGCCGGACAGCGGGAGGGCCGGATGAGCAGTTCTTC; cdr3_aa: CASSRTAGGPDEQFF
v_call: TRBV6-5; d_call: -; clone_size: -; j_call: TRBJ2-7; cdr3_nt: TGTGCCAGCTCCATAATAGGGAGCAGCTCAGAGGAGCAGTACTTC; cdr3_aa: CASSIIGSSSEEQYF
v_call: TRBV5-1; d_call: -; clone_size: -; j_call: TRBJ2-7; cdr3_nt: TGCGCCAGCAGCTTAACGGGTACCTACGAGCAGTACTTC; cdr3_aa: CASSLTGTYEQYF